A single T cell receptor beta chain is shown here with its context. V gave up 0 bases and J gave up 4 bases, with 18 bases separating them. The germline V gene encodes CDR1 LNHNV and CDR2 YYDKDF (reference sequence). The CDR3 length is 18 residues. This sample was included in a study of T cell responses to AZD1222 COVID-19 vaccine. The assay was immunoSEQ multiplex PCR, and TCRdb's table has in-frame clones only and misses some. The sample lists about 180,000 clones, approximately 90% seen once, with less than 3% in the top ten. This clonotype originated in an adult in good health. J is TRBJ1-4 and V is TRBV15; D possibly corresponds to TRBD1 (5 bases). The sample here was peripheral blood, taken on day 0 of AZD1222 vaccination. The chain's CDR3 is CATSRDGGLQDHNEKLFF. In DNA, the CDR3 is TGTGCCACCAGCAGAGATGGTGGTTTACAGGACCATAATGAAAAACTGTTTTTT.